Each of the 18 T cell receptor beta chains below was sequenced from the same sample in a study of cytomegalovirus exposure and HLA in healthy donors. Measured with immunoSEQ multiplex PCR; TCRdb has only the in-frame clones, and not every one. The sample has about 200,000 clones, around 87% seen once. Sequences were obtained from PBMCs. Every receptor here comes from a woman under 30 in good health and CMV-seropositive.

This clone turned up a few times. V usage is TRBV27 and J usage is TRBJ1-1; 10 nucleotides align to TRBD1. CDR1 and CDR2 (germline): MNHEY, SMNVEV (reference sequence). V shed 5 bases, J shed 3 bases, and the junction held 6 bases outside the gene matches. The CDR3 totals 15 residues. The DNA of the CDR3 is TGTGCCAGCAGTAGATGGACAGGGGGGGACACTGAAGCTTTCTTT. Translating gives CASSRWTGGDTEAFF.

The gene calls are TRBV11-2 and TRBJ2-7, with a tentative D call TRBD1 (6 bases). V was clipped by 0 bases and J by 6 bases, with 15 bases between them. This CDR3 spans 15 amino acids. Germline CDR1 SGHAT, CDR2 FQNNGV. The CDR3 DNA follows: TGTGCCAGCAGCTTAGATAGCTCAGGGGTCAGCGAGCAGTACTTC. This encodes CASSLDSSGVSEQYF. The whole variable domain, filled in from reference TRBV11-2 and TRBJ2-7, reads EAGVAQSPRYKIIEKRQSVAFWCNPISGHATLYWYQQILGQGPKLLIQFQNNGVVDDSQLPKDRFSAERLKGVDSTLKIQPAKLEDSAVYLCASSLDSSGVSEQYFGPGTRLTVT.

In regard to this clone: Other DNA variants within this sample encode the same CDR3. V usage is TRBV5-1 and J usage is TRBJ2-7; 7 bases align to TRBD1. CDR1 and CDR2 from the germline V gene are SGHRS and YFSETQ. V lost 3 bases, J lost 2 bases, and 2 bases stayed unmatched. The length of the CDR3 is 13 residues. The CDR3 sequence is CASSSQGAYEQYF. The DNA of the CDR3 is TGCGCCAGCAGCTCCCAGGGGGCCTACGAGCAGTACTTC.

For the CDR3, the DNA is TGCGCCAGCAGCTTGTTTGCGGGGGGCCGATCTAGCACAGATACGCAGTATTTT. It is translated as CASSLFAGGRSSTDTQYF. The V call is TRBV5-1, the J call TRBJ2-3; 8 bases agree with TRBD2. Germline-derived CDR1 and CDR2 are SGHRS and YFSETQ. Unmatched junction bases numbered 10, after V lost 1 base and J lost 0 bases. The CDR3 is 18 residues long.

This rearrangement joins TRBV5-1 to TRBJ2-7, with TRBD1 matching over 7 bases. The CDR3 contains 14 residues. V dropped 3 bases and J dropped 13; count of bases not matched to a gene: 16. From germline, CDR1 is SGHRS and CDR2 YFSETQ. CDR3 sequence reads: CASSSSGTASLRYF. CDR3 in DNA: TGCGCCAGCAGCTCCTCCGGGACAGCCAGCCTACGATACTTC.

The CDR3 loop reads CASSRGLAGIITQFF. The CDR3 DNA sequence: TGTGCCAGCAGCCGAGGACTAGCGGGTATTATAACGCAGTTCTTC. This sequence joins TRBV11-1 and TRBJ2-1; 11 bases agree with TRBD2. The CDR3 has 15 residues. Per germline, CDR1 SGHAT and CDR2 FQDESV (reference sequence). Trimming took 5 bases from V and 12 from J; bases not matched to a gene: 12.

Only a few counts were recorded for this clone. A read error may account for a junction end that differs from germline. The chain combines TRBV7-7 with TRBJ2-5; 8 bases are shared with TRBD2. Germline V gene lookup returns CDR1 SSHAT and CDR2 FNYEAQ (reference sequence). The CDR3 loop spans 15 amino acids. The CDR3 DNA is TGTGCTAGCAGCTTAGCGCCGACGGGAGGGGAGACCCAGTACTTC. This translates into CASSLAPTGGETQYF.

The gene calls are TRBV13 and TRBJ2-3; TRBD2 might be the D (5 bases). Trimming removed 5 bases from V and 1 base from J, with 13 bases in between. The germline V gene encodes CDR1 PRHDT and CDR2 FYEKMQ (reference sequence). The CDR3 consists of 15 residues. This CDR3 is CASSQPRAGTDTQYF. In nucleotides, the CDR3 is TGTGCCAGCAGCCAGCCGAGGGCAGGCACAGATACGCAGTATTTT.

The rearrangement links TRBV6-1 to TRBJ1-5, with D unclear. Germline V gene data show CDR1 as MNHNS and CDR2 as SASEGT. V dropped 10 bases and J dropped 1 base, with 14 bases sitting between them. The CDR3 runs to 14 residues. In nucleotides, the CDR3 is TGTGCCATCCTACTAGAGGAGAGCAATCAGCCCCAGCATTTT. Its protein product is CAILLEESNQPQHF.

V and J are TRBV29-1 and TRBJ2-5; D possibly corresponds to TRBD1 (5 bases). The V gene lost 4 bases and the J gene lost 7 bases, with 22 bases spanning the gap. The CDR3 consists of 15 residues. Germline V lookup: CDR1 SQVTM, CDR2 ANQGSEA. This CDR3 is CSVVLVDTESRTQYF. The CDR3 nucleotides are TGCAGCGTTGTCTTAGTGGACACCGAATCCAGGACCCAGTACTTC. Full variable domain (missing parts from reference TRBV29-1 and TRBJ2-5): SAVISQKPSRDICQRGTSLTIQCQVDSQVTMMFWYRQQPGQSLTLIATANQGSEATYESGFVIDKFPISRPNLTFSTLTVSNMSPEDSSIYLCSVVLVDTESRTQYFGPGTRLLVL.

This chain connects TRBV6-5 to TRBJ2-1, with D maybe TRBD1 (10 bases). Trimming stripped 7 bases from V and 12 bases from J, with 25 bases between. Germline V CDR1 and CDR2: MNHEY, SVGAGI. CDR3 length equals 15 residues. CDR3 sequence (DNA): TGTGCCAGCACCTCTGGGACAGGGGATAGCGGGAGGCAGTTCTTC. Translated: CASTSGTGDSGRQFF.

CDR3 region: CASATFNYGYTF. The CDR3 DNA follows: TGTGCTAGTGCCACATTTAACTATGGCTACACCTTC. The chain recombines TRBV12-5 with TRBJ1-2; no definite D call. The CDR3 length is 12 residues. CDR1 LGHNT and CDR2 FRNRAP come from the germline V gene. Trimming shortened V by 7 bases and J by 1 base, and 7 bases separated the two germline ends. Complete variable domain (other parts from reference TRBV12-5 and TRBJ1-2): DARVTQTPRHKVTEMGQEVTMRCQPILGHNTVFWYRQTMMQGLELLAYFRNRAPLDDSGMPKDRFSAEMPDATLATLKIQPSEPRDSAVYFCASATFNYGYTFGSGTRLTVV.

V is TRBV28 and J is TRBJ1-2; a weak D match, TRBD1 (5 bases). V lost 2 bases, J lost 4 bases, and 8 bases lay in between. The CDR3 is 13 amino acids. Germline CDR1 MDHEN, CDR2 SYDVKM. The CDR3 region has the DNA TGTGCCAGCAGTTTACAGGGTGTCTATGGCTACACCTTC. Residues: CASSLQGVYGYTF.

This chain links TRBV6-1 with TRBJ2-1; the match to TRBD2 covers 7 bases. The V segment lost 6 bases and the J segment 0 bases; nucleotides outside the gene matches: 5. This CDR3 comprises 15 residues. Germline lookup yields CDR1 MNHNS and CDR2 SASEGT. The DNA of the CDR3 is TGTGCCAGCAGAAGACGGGACTACTCCTACAATGAGCAGTTCTTC. This translates into CASRRRDYSYNEQFF.

The chain combines TRBV5-8 with TRBJ2-7; TRBD2 matches at 8 bases. The ends lost 3 bases at V and 2 bases at J; junction bases unmatched: 10. Germline V lookup: CDR1 SGHTS, CDR2 YDEGEE. The length of the CDR3 is 16 residues. The CDR3, as DNA: TGTGCCAGCAGCTCAGGGGCTAGCGGGCTGGCCTACGAGCAGTACTTC. Its translation is CASSSGASGLAYEQYF.

This chain uses TRBV7-9 with TRBJ1-1; no reliable D call. The CDR3 spans 14 residues. V was cut by 2 bases and J by 3 bases, with 10 bases left in between. CDR1 and CDR2 from the germline V gene are SEHNR and FQNEAQ (reference sequence). The CDR3 sequence: CASSLRGGDTEAFF. The CDR3 nucleotides read TGTGCCAGCAGCTTACGGGGTGGGGACACTGAAGCTTTCTTT.

The CDR3 protein is CASSSGRGSYEQYF. The CDR3, as DNA: TGTGCCAGCAGTTCGGGGCGGGGCTCCTACGAGCAGTACTTC. V gene TRBV6-5 combines with J gene TRBJ2-7, with D maybe TRBD2 (6 bases). Germline CDR1 MNHEY, CDR2 SVGAGI. CDR3 length equals 14 residues. Trimming stripped 4 bases from V and 0 bases from J, with 10 bases between.

The V and J genes are TRBV30 and TRBJ1-4; 9 bases are shared with TRBD1. This CDR3 spans 13 amino acids. Germline CDR1 reads GTSNPN; CDR2 reads SVGIG (reference sequence). V shed 2 bases and J 6 bases; nucleotides not matched to a gene: 1. The CDR3 loop reads CAWSRQGDEKLFF. The CDR3 DNA is TGTGCCTGGAGTAGACAGGGGGATGAAAAACTGTTTTTT. The full variable domain, with the rest looked up from reference TRBV30 and TRBJ1-4, is SQTIHQWPATLVQPVGSPLSLECTVEGTSNPNLYWYRQAAGRGLQLLFYSVGIGQISSEVPQNLSASRPQDRQFILSSKKLLLSDSGFYLCAWSRQGDEKLFFGSGTQLSVL.